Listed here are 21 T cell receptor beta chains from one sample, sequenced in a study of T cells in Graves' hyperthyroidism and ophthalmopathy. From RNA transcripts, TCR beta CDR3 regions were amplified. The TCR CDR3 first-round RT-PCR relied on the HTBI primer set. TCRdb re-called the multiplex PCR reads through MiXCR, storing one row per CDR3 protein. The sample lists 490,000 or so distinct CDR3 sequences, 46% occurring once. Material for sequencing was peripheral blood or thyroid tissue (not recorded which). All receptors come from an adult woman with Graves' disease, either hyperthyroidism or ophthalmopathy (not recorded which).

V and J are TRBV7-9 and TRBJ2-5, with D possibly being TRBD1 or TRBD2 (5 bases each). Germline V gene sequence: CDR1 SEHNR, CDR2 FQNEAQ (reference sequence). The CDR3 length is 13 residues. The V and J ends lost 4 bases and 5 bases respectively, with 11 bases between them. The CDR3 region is CASSSAGDETQYF. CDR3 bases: TGTGCCAGCAGCTCCGCCGGGGACGAGACCCAGTACTTC.

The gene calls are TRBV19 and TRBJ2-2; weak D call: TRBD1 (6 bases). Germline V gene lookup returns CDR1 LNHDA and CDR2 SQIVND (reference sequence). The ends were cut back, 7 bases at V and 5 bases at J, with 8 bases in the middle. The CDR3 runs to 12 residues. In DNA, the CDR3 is TGTGCCAGTAAAAGGGGGACCGGGGAGCTGTTTTTT. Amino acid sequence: CASKRGTGELFF.

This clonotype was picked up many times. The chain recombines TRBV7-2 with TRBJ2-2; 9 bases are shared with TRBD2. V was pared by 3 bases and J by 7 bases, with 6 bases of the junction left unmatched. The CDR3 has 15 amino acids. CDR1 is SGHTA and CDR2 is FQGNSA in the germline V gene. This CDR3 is CASSFSGRMGGELFF. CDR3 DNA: TGTGCCAGCAGCTTTAGCGGGAGAATGGGCGGGGAGCTGTTTTTT.

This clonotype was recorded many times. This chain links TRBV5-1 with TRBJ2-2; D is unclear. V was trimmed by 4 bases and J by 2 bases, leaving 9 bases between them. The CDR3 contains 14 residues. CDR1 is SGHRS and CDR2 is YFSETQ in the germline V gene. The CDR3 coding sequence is TGCGCCAGCAGCGGGCCACTTAACACCGGGGAGCTGTTTTTT. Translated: CASSGPLNTGELFF. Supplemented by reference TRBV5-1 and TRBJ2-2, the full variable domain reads KAGVTQTPRYLIKTRGQQVTLSCSPISGHRSVSWYQQTPGQGLQFLFEYFSETQRNKGNFPGRFSGRQFSNSRSEMNVSTLELGDSALYLCASSGPLNTGELFFGEGSRLTVL.

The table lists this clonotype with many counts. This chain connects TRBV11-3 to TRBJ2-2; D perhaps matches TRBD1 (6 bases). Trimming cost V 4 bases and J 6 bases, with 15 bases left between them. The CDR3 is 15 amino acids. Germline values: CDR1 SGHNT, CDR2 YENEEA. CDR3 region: CASSSAGTTAGELFF. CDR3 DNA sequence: TGTGCCAGCAGCTCAGCCGGGACAACAGCCGGGGAGCTGTTTTTT.

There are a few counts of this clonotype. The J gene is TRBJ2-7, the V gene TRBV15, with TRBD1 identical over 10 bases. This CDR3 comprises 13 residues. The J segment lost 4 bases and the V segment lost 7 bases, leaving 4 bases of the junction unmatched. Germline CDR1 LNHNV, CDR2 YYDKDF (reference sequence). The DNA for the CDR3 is TGTGCCACCAACCCGGACAGGGGGTACGAGCAGTACTTC. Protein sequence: CATNPDRGYEQYF.

The DNA of the CDR3 is TGTGCCAGCAGCTTGGGCCGGGACGGAGACTACGAGCAGTACTTC. It yields the protein CASSLGRDGDYEQYF. The chain has TRBV2 and TRBJ2-7; D assignment may be TRBD1 or TRBD2 (5 bases each). Trimming left V 6 bases short and J 3 bases short, with 18 bases between. Germline V gene sequence: CDR1 SNHLY, CDR2 FYNNEI. The CDR3 is 15 residues long.

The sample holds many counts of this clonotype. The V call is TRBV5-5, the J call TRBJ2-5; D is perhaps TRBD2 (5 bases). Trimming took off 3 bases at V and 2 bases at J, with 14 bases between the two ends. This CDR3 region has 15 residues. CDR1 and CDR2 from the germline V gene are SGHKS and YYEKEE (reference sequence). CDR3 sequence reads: CASSSQPGYQETQYF. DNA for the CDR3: TGTGCCAGCAGCTCCCAACCGGGGTATCAAGAGACCCAGTACTTC.

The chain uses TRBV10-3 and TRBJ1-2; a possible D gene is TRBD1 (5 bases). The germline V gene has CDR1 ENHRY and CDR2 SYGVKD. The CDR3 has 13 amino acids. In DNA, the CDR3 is TGTGCGGCTAGCATAGGGGCCCGCGATGGCTACACCTTC. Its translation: CAASIGARDGYTF.

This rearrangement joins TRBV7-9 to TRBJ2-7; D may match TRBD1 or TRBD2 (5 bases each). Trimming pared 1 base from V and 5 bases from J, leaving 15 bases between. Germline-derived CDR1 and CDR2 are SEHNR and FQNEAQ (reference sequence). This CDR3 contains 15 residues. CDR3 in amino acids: CASSLGQALGDEQYF. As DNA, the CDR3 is TGTGCCAGCAGCTTAGGTCAAGCTCTGGGGGACGAGCAGTACTTC.

For the CDR3, the DNA is TGTGCCAGCACCCTGGGCATTGAAGCTTTCTTT. As protein: CASTLGIEAFF. This chain joins TRBV7-9 and TRBJ1-1; D gene unclear. Germline lookup yields CDR1 SEHNR and CDR2 FQNEAQ (reference sequence). V lost 7 bases and J 7 bases, leaving 10 bases between the germline ends. CDR3 length: 11 residues. Combining the CDR3 with reference TRBV7-9 and TRBJ1-1 gives the whole variable domain DTGVSQNPRHKITKRGQNVTFRCDPISEHNRLYWYRQTLGQGPEFLTYFQNEAQLEKSRLLSDRFSAERPKGSFSTLEIQRTEQGDSAMYLCASTLGIEAFFGQGTRLTVV.

The CDR3 region is CASSLHGYEQYF. Here the CDR3 DNA reads TGTGCCAGCAGCCTCCACGGTTACGAGCAGTACTTC. The chain is built from TRBV4-2 and TRBJ2-7; D is ambiguous. The CDR3 runs 12 residues. Germline CDR1 reads LGHNA; CDR2 reads YNFKEQ. V gave up 4 bases and J gave up 4 bases, with 8 bases separating them.

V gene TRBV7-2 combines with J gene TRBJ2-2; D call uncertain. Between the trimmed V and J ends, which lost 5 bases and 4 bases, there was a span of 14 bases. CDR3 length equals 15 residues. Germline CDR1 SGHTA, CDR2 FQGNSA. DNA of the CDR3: TGTGCCAGCAGCCGAGACCCCCCTGGCACCGGGGAGCTGTTTTTT. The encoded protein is CASSRDPPGTGELFF.

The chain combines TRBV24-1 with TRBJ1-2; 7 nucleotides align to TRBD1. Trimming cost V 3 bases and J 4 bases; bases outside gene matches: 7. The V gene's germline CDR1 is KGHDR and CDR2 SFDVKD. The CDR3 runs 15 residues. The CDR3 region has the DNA TGTGCCACCAGTGATGACTCCGGGACAGCCTATGGCTACACCTTC. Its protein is CATSDDSGTAYGYTF.

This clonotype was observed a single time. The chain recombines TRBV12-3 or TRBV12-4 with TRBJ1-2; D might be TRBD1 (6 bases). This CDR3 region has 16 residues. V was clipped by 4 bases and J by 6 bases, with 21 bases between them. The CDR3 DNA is TGTGCCAGCAGTTCATCCGAGAGACAGAGGGGGGATGGCTACACCTTC. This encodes CASSSSERQRGDGYTF.

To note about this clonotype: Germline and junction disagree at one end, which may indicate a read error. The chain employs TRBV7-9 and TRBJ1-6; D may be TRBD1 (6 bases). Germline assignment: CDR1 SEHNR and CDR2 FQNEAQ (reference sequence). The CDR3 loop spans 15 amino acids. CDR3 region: CASSFDRSGGSPLHF. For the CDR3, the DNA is TGCGCCAGCAGCTTCGACAGGTCGGGGGGCTCACCCCTCCACTTT.

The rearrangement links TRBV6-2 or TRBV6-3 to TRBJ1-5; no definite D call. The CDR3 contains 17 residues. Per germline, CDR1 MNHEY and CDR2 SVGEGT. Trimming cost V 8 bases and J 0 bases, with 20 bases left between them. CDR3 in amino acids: CASVPITEVNSNQPQHF. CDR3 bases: TGTGCCAGCGTCCCCATAACGGAGGTTAATAGCAATCAGCCCCAGCATTTT.

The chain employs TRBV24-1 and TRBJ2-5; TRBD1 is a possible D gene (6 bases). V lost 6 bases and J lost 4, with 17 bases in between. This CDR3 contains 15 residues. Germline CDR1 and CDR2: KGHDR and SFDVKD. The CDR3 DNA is TGTGCCACCAGTTCCAACAGGGCCAGGGGAGAGACCCAGTACTTC. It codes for CATSSNRARGETQYF.

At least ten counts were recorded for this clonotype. CDR3 in amino acids: CSVQPDSVTEAFF. DNA for the CDR3: TGCAGCGTCCAACCCGACAGTGTGACTGAAGCTTTCTTT. The chain links TRBV29-1 to TRBJ1-1; maybe TRBD1 (5 bases). This CDR3 has 13 amino acids. V was cut by 6 bases and J by 5 bases, with 16 bases left in between. In germline, CDR1 is SQVTM, CDR2 ANQGSEA. Full variable domain (rest looked up from reference TRBV29-1 and TRBJ1-1): SAVISQKPSRDICQRGTSLTIQCQVDSQVTMMFWYRQQPGQSLTLIATANQGSEATYESGFVIDKFPISRPNLTFSTLTVSNMSPEDSSIYLCSVQPDSVTEAFFGQGTRLTVV.

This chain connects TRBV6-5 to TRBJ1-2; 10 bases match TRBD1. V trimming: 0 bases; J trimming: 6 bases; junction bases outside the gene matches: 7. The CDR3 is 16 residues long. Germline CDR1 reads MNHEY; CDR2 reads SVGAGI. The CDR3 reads CASSYSVPDRGHGYTF. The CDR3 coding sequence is TGTGCCAGCAGTTACTCGGTTCCTGACAGGGGGCATGGCTACACCTTC.

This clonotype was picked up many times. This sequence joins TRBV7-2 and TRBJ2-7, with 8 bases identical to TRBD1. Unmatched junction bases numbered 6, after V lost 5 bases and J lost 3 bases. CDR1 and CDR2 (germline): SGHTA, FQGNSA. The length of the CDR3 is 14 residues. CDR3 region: CASSEGTGFYEQYF. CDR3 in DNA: TGTGCCAGCAGCGAAGGGACAGGATTCTACGAGCAGTACTTC.